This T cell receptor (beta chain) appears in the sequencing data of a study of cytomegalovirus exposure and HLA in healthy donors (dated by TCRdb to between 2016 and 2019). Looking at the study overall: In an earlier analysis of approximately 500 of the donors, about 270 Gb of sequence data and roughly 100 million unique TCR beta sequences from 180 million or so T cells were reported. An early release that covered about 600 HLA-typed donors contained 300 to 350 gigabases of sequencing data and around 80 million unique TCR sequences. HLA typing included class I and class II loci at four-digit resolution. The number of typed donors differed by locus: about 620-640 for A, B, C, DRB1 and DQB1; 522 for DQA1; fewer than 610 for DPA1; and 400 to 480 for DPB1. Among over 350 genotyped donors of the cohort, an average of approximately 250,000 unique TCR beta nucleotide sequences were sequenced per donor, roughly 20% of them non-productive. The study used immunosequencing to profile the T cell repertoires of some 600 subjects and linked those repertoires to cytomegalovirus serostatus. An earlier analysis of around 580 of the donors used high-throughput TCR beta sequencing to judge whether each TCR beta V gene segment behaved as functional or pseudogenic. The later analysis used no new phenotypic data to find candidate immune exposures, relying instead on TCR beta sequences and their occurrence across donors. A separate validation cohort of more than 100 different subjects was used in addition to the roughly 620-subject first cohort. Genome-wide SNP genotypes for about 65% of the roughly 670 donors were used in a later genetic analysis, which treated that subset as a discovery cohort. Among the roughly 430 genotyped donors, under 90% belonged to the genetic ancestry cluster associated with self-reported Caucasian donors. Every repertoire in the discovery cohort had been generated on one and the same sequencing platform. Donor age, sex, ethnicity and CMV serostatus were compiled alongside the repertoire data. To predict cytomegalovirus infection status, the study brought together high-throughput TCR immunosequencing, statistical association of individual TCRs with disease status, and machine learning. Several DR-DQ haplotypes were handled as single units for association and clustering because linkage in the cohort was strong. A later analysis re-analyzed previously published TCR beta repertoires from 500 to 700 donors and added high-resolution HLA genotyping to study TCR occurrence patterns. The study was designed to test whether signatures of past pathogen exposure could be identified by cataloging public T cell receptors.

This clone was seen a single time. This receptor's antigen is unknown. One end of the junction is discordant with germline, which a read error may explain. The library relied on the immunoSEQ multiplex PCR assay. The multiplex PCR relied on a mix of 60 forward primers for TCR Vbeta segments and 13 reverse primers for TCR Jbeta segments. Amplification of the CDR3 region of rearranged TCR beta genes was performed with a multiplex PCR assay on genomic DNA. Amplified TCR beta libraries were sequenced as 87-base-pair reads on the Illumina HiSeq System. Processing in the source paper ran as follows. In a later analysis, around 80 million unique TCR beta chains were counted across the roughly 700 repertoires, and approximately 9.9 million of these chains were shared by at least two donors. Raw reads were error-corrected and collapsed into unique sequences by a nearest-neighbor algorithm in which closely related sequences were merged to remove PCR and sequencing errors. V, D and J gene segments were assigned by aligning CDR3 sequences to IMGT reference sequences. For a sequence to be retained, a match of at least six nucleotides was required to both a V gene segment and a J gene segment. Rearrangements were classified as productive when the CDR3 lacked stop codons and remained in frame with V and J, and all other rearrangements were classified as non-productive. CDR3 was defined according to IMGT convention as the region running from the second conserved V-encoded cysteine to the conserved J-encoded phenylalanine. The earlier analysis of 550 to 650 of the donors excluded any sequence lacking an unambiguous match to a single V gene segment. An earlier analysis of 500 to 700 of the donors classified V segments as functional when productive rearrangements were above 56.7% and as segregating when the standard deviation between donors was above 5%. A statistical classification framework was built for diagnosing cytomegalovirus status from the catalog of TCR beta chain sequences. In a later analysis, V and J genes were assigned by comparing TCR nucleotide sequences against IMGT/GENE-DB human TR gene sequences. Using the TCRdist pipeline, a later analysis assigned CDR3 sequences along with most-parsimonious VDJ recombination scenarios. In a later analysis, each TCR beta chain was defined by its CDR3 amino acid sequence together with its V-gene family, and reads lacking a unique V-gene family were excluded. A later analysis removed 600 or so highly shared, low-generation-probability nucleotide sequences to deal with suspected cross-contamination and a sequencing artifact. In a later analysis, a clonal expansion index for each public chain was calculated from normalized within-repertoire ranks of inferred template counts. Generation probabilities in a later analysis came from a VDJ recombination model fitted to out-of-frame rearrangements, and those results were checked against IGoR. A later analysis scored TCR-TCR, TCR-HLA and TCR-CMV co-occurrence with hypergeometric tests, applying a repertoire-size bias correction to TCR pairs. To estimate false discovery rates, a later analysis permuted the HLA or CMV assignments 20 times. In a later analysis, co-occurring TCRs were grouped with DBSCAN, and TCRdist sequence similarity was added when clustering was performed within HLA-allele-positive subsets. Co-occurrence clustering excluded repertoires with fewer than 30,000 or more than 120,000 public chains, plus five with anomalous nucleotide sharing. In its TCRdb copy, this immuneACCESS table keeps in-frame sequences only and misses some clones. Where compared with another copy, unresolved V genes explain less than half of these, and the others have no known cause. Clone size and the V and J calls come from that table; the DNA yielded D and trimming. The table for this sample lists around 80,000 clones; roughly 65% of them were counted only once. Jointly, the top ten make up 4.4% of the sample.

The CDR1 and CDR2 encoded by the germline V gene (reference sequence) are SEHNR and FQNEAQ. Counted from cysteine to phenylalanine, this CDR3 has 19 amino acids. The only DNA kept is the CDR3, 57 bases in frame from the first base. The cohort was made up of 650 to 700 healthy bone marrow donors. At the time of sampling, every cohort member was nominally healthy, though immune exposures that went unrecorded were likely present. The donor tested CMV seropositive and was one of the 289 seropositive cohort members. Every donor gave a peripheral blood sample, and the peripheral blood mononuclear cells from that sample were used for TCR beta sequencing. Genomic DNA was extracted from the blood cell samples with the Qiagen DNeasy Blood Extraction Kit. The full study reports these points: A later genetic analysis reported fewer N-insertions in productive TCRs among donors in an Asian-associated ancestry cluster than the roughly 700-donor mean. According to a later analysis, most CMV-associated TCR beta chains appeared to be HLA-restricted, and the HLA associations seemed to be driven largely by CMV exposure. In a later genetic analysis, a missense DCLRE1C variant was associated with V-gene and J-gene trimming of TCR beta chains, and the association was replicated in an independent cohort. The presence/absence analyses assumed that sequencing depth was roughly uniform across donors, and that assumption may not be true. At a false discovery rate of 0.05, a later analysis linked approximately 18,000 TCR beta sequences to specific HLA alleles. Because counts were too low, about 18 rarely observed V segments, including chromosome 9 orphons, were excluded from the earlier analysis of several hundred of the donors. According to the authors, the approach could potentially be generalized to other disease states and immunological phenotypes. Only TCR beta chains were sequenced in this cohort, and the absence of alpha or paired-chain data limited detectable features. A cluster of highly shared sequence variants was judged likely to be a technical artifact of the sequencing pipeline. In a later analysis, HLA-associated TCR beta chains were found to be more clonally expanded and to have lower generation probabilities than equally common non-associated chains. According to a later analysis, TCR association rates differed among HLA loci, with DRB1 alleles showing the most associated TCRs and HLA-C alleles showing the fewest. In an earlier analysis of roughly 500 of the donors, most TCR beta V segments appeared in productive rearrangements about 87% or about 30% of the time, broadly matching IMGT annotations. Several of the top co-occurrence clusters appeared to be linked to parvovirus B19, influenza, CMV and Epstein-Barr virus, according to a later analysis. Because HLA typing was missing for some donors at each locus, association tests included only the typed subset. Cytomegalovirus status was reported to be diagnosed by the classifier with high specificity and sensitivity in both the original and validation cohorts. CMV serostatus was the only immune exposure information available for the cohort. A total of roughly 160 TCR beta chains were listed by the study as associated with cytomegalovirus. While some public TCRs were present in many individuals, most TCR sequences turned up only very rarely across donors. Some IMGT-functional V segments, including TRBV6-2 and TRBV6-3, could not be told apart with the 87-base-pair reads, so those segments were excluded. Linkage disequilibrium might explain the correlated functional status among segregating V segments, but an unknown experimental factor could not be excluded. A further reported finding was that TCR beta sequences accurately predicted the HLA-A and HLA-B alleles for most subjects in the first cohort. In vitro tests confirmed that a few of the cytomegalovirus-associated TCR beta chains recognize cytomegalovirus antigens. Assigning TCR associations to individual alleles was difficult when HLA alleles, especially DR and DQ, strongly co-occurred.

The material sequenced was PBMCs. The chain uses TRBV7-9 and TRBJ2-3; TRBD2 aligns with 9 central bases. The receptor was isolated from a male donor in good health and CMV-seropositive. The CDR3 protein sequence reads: CSSSAIAGVLSGSTDTQYF. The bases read TGTTCCAGCAGCGCAATAGCGGGAGTCCTCTCTGGGAGCACAGATACGCAGTATTTT. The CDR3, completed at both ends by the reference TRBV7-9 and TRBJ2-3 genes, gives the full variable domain DTGVSQNPRHKITKRGQNVTFRCDPISEHNRLYWYRQTLGQGPEFLTYFQNEAQLEKSRLLSDRFSAERPKGSFSTLEIQRTEQGDSAMYLCSSSAIAGVLSGSTDTQYFGPGTRLTVL.